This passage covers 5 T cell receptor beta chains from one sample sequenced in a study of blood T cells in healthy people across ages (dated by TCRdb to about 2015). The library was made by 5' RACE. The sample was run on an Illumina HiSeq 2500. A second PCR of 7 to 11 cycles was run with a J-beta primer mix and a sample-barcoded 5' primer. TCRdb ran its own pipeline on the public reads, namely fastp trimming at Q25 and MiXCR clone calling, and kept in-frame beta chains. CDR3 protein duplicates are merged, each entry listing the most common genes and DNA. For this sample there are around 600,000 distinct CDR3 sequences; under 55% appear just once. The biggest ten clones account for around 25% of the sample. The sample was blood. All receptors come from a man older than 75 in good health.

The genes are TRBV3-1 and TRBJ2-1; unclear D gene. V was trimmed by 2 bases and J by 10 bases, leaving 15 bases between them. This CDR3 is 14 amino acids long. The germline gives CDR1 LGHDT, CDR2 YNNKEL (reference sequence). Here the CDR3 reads CASSQSYNGREQFF. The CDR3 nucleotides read TGTGCCAGCAGCCAATCTTACAACGGAAGGGAGCAGTTCTTC.

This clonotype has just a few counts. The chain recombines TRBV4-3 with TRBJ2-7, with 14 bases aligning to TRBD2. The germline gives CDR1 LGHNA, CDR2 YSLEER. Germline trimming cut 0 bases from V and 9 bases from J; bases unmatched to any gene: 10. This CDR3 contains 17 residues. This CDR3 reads CASSQDLGAGLAGGQYF. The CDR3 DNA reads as TGCGCCAGCAGCCAAGATTTAGGGGCAGGACTAGCGGGGGGGCAGTACTTC.

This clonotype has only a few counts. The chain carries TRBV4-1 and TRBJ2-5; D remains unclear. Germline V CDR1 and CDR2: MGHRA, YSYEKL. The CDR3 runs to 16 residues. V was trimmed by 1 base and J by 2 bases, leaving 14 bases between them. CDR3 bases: TGCGCCAGCAGCCAAGGAGAGCGAGTACGGCAAGAGACCCAGTACTTC. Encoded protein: CASSQGERVRQETQYF.

The chain's CDR3 is CAISPGQGSEQYF. CDR3 DNA sequence: TGTGCCATCAGCCCGGGACAGGGCTCCGAGCAGTACTTC. The chain is built from TRBV10-3 and TRBJ2-7, with TRBD1 matching over 9 bases. The germline V gene encodes CDR1 ENHRY and CDR2 SYGVKD. V trimming: 6 bases; J trimming: 6 bases; junction bases outside the gene matches: 6. The CDR3 extends over 13 amino acids.

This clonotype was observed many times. The CDR3 is CASGVQNTEAFF. CDR3 nucleotides: TGTGCCAGCGGGGTTCAGAACACTGAAGCTTTCTTT. The chain combines TRBV6-6 with TRBJ1-1; no clear D gene. The V end was cut by 8 bases, the J end by 1 base, with 8 bases between. CDR3 length: 12 amino acids. Germline-derived CDR1 and CDR2 are MNHNY and SVGAGI (reference sequence).